This TCR beta chain is from a study of T cells in Graves' hyperthyroidism and ophthalmopathy. Whole-study context: Blood from the periphery was taken at initial diagnosis, before any treatment.

Germline CDR1 is ENHRY and CDR2 is SYGVKD. The CDR3 length is 15 residues. Trimming cost V 10 bases and J 3 bases, with 22 bases left between them. RNA transcripts provided the source from which TCR beta CDR3 regions were amplified. HTBI primers were employed in a first-round RT-PCR of the TCR CDR3. TCRdb passed the multiplex PCR reads through MiXCR, listing each CDR3 protein once. The sample consists of 450,000 to 550,000 distinct CDR3 sequences, less than 25% of them appearing once. Whole-study results and caveats: Blood samples included most of the expanded thyroid clonotypes exceeding 0.001. Ophthalmopathy and stable hyperthyroidism were told apart by a 13 V-J model.

A few counts support this clonotype. As yet, its antigen is unknown. The clonotype comes from a woman under 40 with Graves' ophthalmopathy. The sequenced material came from blood. The chain recombines TRBV10-3 with TRBJ2-7, with D perhaps matching TRBD1 or TRBD2 (5 bases each). The CDR3 sequence: CATSRDPSSLYEQYF. The CDR3 bases are TGTGCCACCTCGAGGGACCCTAGTTCCCTCTACGAGCAGTACTTC.